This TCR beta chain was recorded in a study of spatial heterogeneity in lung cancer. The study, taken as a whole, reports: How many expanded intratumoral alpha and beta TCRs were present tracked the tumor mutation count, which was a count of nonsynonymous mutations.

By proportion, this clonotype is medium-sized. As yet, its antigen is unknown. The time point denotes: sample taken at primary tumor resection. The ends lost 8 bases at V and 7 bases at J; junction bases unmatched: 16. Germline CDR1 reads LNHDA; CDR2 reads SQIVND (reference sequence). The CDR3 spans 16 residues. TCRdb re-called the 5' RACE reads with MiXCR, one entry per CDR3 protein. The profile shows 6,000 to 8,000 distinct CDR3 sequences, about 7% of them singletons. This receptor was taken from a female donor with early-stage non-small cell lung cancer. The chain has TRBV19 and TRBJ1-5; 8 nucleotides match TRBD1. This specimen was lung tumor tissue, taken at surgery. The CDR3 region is CASATLGAGGQQPQHF. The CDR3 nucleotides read TGTGCCAGTGCGACTCTGGGGGCAGGGGGCCAACAGCCCCAGCATTTT.